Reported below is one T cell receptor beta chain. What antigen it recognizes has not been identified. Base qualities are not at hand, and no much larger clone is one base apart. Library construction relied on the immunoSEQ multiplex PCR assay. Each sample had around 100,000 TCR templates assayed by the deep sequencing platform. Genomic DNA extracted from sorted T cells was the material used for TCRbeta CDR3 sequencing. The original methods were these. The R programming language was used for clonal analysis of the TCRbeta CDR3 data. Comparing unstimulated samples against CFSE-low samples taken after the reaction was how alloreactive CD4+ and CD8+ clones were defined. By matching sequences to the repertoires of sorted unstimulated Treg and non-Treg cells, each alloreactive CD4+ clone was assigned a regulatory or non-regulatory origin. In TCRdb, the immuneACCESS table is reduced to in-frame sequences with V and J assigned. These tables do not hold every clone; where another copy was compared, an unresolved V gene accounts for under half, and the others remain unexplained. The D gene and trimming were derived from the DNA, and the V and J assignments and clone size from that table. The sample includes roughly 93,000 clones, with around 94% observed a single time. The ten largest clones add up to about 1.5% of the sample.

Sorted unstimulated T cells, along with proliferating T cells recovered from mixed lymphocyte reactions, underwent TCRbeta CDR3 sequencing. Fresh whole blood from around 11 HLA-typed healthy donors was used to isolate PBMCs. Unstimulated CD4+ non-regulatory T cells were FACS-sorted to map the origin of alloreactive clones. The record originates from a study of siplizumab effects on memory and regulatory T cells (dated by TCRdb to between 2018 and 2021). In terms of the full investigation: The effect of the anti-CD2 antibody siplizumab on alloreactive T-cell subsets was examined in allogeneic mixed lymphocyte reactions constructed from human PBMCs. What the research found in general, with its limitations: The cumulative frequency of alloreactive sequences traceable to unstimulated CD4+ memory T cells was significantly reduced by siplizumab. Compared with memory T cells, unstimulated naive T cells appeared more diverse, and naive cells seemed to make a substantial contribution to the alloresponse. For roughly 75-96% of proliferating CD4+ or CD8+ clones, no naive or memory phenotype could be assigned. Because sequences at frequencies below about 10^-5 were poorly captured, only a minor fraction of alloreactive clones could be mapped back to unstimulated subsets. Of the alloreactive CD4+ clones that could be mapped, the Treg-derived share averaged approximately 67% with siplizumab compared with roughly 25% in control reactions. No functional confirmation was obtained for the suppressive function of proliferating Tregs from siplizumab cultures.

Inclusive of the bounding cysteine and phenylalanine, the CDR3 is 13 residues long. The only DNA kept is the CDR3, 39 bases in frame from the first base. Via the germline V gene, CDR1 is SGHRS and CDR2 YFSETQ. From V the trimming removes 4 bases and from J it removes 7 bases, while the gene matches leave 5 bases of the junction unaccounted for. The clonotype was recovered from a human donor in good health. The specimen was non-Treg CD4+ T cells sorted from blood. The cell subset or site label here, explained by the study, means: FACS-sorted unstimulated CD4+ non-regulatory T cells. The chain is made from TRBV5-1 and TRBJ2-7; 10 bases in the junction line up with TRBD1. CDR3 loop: CASSQGQGGEQYF. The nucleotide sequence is TGCGCCAGCAGCCAAGGACAGGGGGGTGAGCAGTACTTC.